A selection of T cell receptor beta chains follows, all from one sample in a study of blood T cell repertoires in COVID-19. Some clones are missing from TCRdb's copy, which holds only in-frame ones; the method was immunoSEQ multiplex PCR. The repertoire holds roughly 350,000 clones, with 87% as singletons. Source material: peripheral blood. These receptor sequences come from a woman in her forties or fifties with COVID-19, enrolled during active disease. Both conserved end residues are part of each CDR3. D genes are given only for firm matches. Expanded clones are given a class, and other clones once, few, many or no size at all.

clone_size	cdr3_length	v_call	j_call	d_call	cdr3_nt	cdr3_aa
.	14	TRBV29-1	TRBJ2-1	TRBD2	TGCAGCGTTGTTCTGAGGCCTAGCGGGGGTGAGCAGTTCTTC	CSVVLRPSGGEQFF
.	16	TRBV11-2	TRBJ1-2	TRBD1	TGTGCCAGCAGCTTCTCCGCGGGACAGTCATTTTATGGCTACACCTTC	CASSFSAGQSFYGYTF
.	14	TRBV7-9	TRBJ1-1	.	TGTGCCAGCAGCCGGCCACCGGGGAACACTGAAGCTTTCTTT	CASSRPPGNTEAFF
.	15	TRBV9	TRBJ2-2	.	TGTGCCAGCAGCGTCACAGGGTTAGGTACCGGGGAGCTGTTTTTT	CASSVTGLGTGELFF
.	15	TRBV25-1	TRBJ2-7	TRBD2	TGTGCCAGCAGTGAATATAGCGGGAGCTCCTACGAGCAGTACTTC	CASSEYSGSSYEQYF
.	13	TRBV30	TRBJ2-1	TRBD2	TGTGCCTGGAGTAAGACTAGCATCAATGAGCAGTTCTTC	CAWSKTSINEQFF
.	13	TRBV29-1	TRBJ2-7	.	TGCAGCGTTGAGGCACAAAGCTCCTACGAGCAGTACTTC	CSVEAQSSYEQYF
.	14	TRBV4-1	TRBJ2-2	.	TGCGCCAGCAATCTCGAGGGGAACACCGGGGAGCTGTTTTTT	CASNLEGNTGELFF
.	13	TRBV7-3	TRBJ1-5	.	TGTGCCAGCAGTCCAGGGGGCAATCAGCCCCAGCATTTT	CASSPGGNQPQHF
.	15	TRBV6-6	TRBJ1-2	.	TGTGCCAGCAGTTACTCTCCGATGGAGTGGTATGGCTACACCTTC	CASSYSPMEWYGYTF
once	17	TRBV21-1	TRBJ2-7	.	TGTGCCAGCAGCAATGAAGGTTCTAGCGGGAGGGTCTACGAGCAGTACTTC	CASSNEGSSGRVYEQYF
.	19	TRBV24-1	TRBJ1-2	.	TGTGCCTCCCTCAGAGGTCTCCGGGACCGGGGGTCCGGAGACTATGGCTACACCTTC	CASLRGLRDRGSGDYGYTF
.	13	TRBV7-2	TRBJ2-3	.	TGTGCCAGCAGCACCCGACAGACAGATACGCAGTATTTT	CASSTRQTDTQYF
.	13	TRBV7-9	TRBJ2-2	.	TGTGCCAGCAGCTTAGGAGACACCGGGGAGCTGTTTTTT	CASSLGDTGELFF
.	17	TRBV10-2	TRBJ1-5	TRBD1	TGCGCCAGCAGTGAGGGGGACAGGGTGAGGGCCCGGCAGCCCCAGCATTTT	CASSEGDRVRARQPQHF
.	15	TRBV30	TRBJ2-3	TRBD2	TGTGCCTGGAGCAAGGGACTAGCGGGAGGAGATACGCAGTATTTT	CAWSKGLAGGDTQYF
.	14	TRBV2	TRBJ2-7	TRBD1	TGTGCCAAAAAAACAGGGGGTTCTCCCGCCGAGCAGTACTTC	CAKKTGGSPAEQYF
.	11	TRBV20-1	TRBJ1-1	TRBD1	TGCAGTGCTGACAGGGGAACTGAAGCTTTCTTT	CSADRGTEAFF
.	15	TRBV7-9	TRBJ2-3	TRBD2	TGTGCCAGCAGCCCCGGGGGGACTAGCACAGATACGCAGTATTTT	CASSPGGTSTDTQYF
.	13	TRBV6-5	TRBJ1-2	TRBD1	TGTGCCAGCAGAGACCAGGGGGCCGGTGGCTACACCTTC	CASRDQGAGGYTF
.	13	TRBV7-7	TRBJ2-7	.	TGTGCTAGCAGCTTACTCCGGGACTCCGAGCAGTACTTC	CASSLLRDSEQYF
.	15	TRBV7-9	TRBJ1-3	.	TGTGCCAGCAGCCCACCGGACGGGACTGGAAACACCATATATTTT	CASSPPDGTGNTIYF
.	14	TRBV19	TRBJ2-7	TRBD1	TGTGCCAGTAGTACCTCGACAGGGTGGTACGAGCAGTACTTC	CASSTSTGWYEQYF
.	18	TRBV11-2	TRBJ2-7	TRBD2	TGTGCCAGCAGCAATAGCGGGAGGACCACCTCCCCTATCTACGAGCAGTACTTC	CASSNSGRTTSPIYEQYF
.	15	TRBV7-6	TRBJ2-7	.	TGTGCCAGCAGCTTAGGGCAGGGGTCGGGCTACGAGCAGTACTTC	CASSLGQGSGYEQYF
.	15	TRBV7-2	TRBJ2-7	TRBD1	TGTGCCAGCAGCTTATCTTCGGGACAGGTCAGCGAGCAGTACTTC	CASSLSSGQVSEQYF
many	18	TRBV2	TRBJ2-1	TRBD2	TGTGCCAGACGCTCCGGGACTAGCGGGGGAAGCTCCTACAATGAGCAGTTCTTC	CARRSGTSGGSSYNEQFF
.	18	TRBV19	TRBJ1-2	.	TGTGCCAGTAGTATATCTTACCTAACCCAGGGTAATAACTATGGCTACACCTTC	CASSISYLTQGNNYGYTF
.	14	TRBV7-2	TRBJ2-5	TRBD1	TGTGCCAGCAGCTTAGGGACAGGGTGGGAGACCCAGTACTTC	CASSLGTGWETQYF
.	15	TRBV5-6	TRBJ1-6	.	TGTGCCAGCAGCTTGGATGCAGACTATAATTCACCCCTCCACTTT	CASSLDADYNSPLHF
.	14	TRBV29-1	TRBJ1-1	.	TGCAGCGTTGAAGATTTACAGGGGAACACTGAAGCTTTCTTT	CSVEDLQGNTEAFF
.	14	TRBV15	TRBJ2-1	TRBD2	TGTGCCACCAGCAGAGTTGCGGGAGCCAATGAGCAGTTCTTC	CATSRVAGANEQFF
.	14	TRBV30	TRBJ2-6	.	TGTGCCTGGAGGCGAAGCTCTGGGGCCAACGTCCTGACTTTC	CAWRRSSGANVLTF
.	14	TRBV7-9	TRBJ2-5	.	TGTGCCAGCAGCTTAATCCCAGGGGAAGAGACCCAGTACTTC	CASSLIPGEETQYF
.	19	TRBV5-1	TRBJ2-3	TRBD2	TGCGCCAGCAGCCTGGGGAATAGCGGGAGTTTTTCCCTCACAGATACGCAGTATTTT	CASSLGNSGSFSLTDTQYF
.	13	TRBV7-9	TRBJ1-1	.	TGTGCCAGCAGCTCGGGAATTAACACTGAAGCTTTCTTT	CASSSGINTEAFF
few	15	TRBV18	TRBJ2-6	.	TGTGCCAGCTCACCCAGGAAAGCTGGGGCCAACGTCCTGACTTTC	CASSPRKAGANVLTF
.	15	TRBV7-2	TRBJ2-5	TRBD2	TGTGCCAGCAGCCGGACTAGCGGAAGCGGTGAGACCCAGTACTTC	CASSRTSGSGETQYF
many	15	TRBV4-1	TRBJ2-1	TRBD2	TGCGCCAGCAGCCAAGTAACAGGAGCGGGAGGTGAGCAGTTCTTC	CASSQVTGAGGEQFF
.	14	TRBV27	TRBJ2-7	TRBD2	TGTGCCAGCAGCCCCGGGACTAGCGGCTACGAGCAGTACTTC	CASSPGTSGYEQYF
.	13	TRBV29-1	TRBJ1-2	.	TGCAGCGCCCTCAGCCCATCGGGCTATGGCTACACCTTC	CSALSPSGYGYTF
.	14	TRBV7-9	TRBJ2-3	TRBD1	TGTGCCAGCAGCTCGGACAGGAGCACAGATACGCAGTATTTT	CASSSDRSTDTQYF
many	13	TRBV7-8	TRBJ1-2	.	TGTGCCAGCAGCTTAGCGGACAGATACGGCTACACCTTC	CASSLADRYGYTF
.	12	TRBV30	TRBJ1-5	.	TGTGCCTGGAGTTCGGGTGTAGGGCCCCAGCATTTT	CAWSSGVGPQHF
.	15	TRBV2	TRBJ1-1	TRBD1	TGTGCCAGCAGTGAACGGTTCGGACAGGGGGCCGGAGCTTTCTTT	CASSERFGQGAGAFF
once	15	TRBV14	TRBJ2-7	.	TGTGCCAGCAGCCCCGGGACTTTGCCTTCCTACGAGCAGTACTTC	CASSPGTLPSYEQYF
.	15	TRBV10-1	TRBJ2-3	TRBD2	TGCGCCAGCAGTGAGCCTAGCGGACACACAGATACGCAGTATTTT	CASSEPSGHTDTQYF
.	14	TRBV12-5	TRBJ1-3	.	TGTGCTAGTGGCCGCACTTCCTCTGGAAACACCATATATTTT	CASGRTSSGNTIYF
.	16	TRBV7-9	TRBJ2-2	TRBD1	TGTGCCAGCAGCTTTCGACAGGGGCCGGCCACCGGGGAGCTGTTTTTT	CASSFRQGPATGELFF